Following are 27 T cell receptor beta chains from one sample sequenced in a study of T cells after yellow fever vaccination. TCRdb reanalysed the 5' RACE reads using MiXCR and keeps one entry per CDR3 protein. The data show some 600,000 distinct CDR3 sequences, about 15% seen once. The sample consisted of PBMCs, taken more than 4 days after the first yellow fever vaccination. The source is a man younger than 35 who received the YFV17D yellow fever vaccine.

The CDR3 loop is CASRSGTTFSEQYF. The CDR3 bases are TGTGCCAGCAGGTCCGGGACTACTTTTAGCGAGCAGTACTTC. This rearrangement joins TRBV7-9 to TRBJ2-7; 7 nucleotides align to TRBD2. After removal of 6 bases from V and 6 bases from J, the junction contained 11 bases not matched to a gene. The CDR3 runs 14 residues. Germline V CDR1 and CDR2: SEHNR, FQNEAQ (reference sequence).

The CDR3 DNA sequence: TGCGCCAGCAGCTTGGATGGGGGAACGCAGTATTTT. Encoded protein: CASSLDGGTQYF. The rearrangement links TRBV5-1 to TRBJ2-3; the D call may be TRBD1 or TRBD2 (5 bases each). V dropped 0 bases and J dropped 9 bases, with 8 bases sitting between them. The CDR3 covers 12 residues. CDR1 SGHRS and CDR2 YFSETQ come from the germline V gene.

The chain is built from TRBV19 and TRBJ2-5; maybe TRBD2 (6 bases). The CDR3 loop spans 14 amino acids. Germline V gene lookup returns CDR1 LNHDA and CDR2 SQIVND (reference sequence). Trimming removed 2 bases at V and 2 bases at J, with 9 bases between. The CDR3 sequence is CASSIWGGQETQYF. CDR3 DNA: TGTGCCAGTAGTATATGGGGAGGTCAAGAGACCCAGTACTTC.

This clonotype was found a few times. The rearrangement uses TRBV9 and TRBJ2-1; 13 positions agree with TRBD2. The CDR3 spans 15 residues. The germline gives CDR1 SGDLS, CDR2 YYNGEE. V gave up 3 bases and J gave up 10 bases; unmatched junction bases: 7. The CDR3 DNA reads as TGTGCCAGCAGCGGCACTAGCGGGGGGGCCCGGGAGCAGTTCTTC. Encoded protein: CASSGTSGGAREQFF.

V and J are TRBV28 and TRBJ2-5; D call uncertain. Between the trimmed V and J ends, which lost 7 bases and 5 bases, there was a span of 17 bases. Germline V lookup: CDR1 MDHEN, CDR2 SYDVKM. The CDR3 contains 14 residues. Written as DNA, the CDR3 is TGTGCCAGCAAAATCGCCTCCACGACCGAGACCCAGTACTTC. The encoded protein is CASKIASTTETQYF.

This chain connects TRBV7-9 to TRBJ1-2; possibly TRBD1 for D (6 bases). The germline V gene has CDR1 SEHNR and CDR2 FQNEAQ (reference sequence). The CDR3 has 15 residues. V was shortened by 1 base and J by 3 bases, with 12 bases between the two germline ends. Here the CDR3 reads CASSLDSGADYGYTF. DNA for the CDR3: TGTGCCAGCAGCTTAGATTCAGGGGCGGACTATGGCTACACCTTC.

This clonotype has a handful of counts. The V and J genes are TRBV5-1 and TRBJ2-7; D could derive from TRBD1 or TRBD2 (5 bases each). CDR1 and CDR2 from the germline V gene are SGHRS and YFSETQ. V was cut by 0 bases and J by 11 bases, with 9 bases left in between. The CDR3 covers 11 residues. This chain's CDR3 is CASSLAGTKYF. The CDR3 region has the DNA TGCGCCAGCAGCTTGGCGGGGACGAAGTACTTC.

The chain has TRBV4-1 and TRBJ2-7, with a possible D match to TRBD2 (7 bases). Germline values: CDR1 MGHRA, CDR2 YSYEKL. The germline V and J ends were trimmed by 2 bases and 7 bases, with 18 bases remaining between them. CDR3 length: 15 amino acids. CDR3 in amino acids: CASSQSGGALGEQYF. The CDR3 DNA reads TGCGCCAGCAGCCAAAGTGGGGGGGCTCTGGGAGAGCAGTACTTC.

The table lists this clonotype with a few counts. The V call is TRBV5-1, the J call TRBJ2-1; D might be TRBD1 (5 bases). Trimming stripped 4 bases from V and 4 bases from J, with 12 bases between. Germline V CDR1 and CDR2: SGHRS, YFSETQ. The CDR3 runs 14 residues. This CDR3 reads CASSPRQNYNEQFF. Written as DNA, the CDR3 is TGCGCCAGCAGCCCGAGACAGAATTACAATGAGCAGTTCTTC.

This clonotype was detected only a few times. The CDR3 DNA is TGTGCCAGCAGTTCCCACCAGGACAGTTTAAGCTCCTACAATGAGCAGTTCTTC. It translates to CASSSHQDSLSSYNEQFF. The chain is built from TRBV12-3 or TRBV12-4 and TRBJ2-1; TRBD1 is a possible D gene (6 bases). Trimming shortened V by 4 bases and J by 0 bases, and 19 bases separated the two germline ends. CDR3 size: 18 residues.

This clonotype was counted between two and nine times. This CDR3 is CASSRNRGRDQPQHF. The CDR3 region has the DNA TGCGCCAGCAGCCGAAACAGGGGGCGAGATCAGCCCCAGCATTTT. The V gene is TRBV4-3, the J gene TRBJ1-5; 9 bases match TRBD1. Germline trimming cut 4 bases from V and 5 bases from J; bases unmatched to any gene: 6. Germline V lookup: CDR1 LGHNA, CDR2 YSLEER. There are 15 residues in the CDR3.

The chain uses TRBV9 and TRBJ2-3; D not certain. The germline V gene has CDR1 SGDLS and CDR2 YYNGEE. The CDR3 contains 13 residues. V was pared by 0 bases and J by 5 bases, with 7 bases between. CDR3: CASSVGFLDTQYF. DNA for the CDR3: TGTGCCAGCAGCGTAGGTTTTTTAGATACGCAGTATTTT.

The CDR3 here is CASSLENVAYEQYF. CDR3 in DNA: TGCGCCAGCAGCTTGGAGAACGTTGCCTACGAGCAGTACTTC. This chain joins TRBV5-1 and TRBJ2-7; no clear D gene. This CDR3 region has 14 residues. Germline V lookup: CDR1 SGHRS, CDR2 YFSETQ. The V end was cut by 0 bases, the J end by 2 bases, with 9 bases between.

This CDR3 reads CASSPGLGRDTQYF. DNA of the CDR3: TGCGCCAGCAGCCCGGGACTAGGACGAGATACGCAGTATTTT. This chain links TRBV4-1 with TRBJ2-3; 8 bases map to TRBD2. The CDR3 is 14 residues long. Per germline, CDR1 MGHRA and CDR2 YSYEKL. Trimming at V came to 4 bases and at J to 5 bases, leaving 5 bases not matched to a gene.

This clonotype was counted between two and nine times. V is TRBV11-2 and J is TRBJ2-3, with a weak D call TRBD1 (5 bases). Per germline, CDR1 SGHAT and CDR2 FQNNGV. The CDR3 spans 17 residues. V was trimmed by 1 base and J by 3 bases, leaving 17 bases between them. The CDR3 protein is CASSLGTQGVGTDTQYF. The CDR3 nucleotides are TGTGCCAGCAGCTTAGGGACCCAGGGTGTCGGGACAGATACGCAGTATTTT.

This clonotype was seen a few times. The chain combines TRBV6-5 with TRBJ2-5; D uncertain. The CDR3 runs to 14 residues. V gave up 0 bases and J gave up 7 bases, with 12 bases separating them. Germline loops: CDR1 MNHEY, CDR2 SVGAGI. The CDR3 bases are TGTGCCAGCAGTTACTCGGTAGACGTTAGGACCCAGTACTTC. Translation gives CASSYSVDVRTQYF.

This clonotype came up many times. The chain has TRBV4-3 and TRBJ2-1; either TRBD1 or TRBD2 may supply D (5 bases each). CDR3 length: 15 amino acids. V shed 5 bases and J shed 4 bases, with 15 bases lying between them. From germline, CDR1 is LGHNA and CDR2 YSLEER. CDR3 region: CASSAGTARYNEQFF. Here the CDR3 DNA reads TGCGCCAGCAGCGCCGGGACGGCCCGATACAATGAGCAGTTCTTC.

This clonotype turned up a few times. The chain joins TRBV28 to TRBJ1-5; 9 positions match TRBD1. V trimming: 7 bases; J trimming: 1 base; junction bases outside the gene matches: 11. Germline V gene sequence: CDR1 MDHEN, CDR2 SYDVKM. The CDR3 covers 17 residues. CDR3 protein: CASNTGQGRLSNQPQHF. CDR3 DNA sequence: TGTGCCAGCAACACCGGACAGGGGCGCTTAAGCAATCAGCCCCAGCATTTT.

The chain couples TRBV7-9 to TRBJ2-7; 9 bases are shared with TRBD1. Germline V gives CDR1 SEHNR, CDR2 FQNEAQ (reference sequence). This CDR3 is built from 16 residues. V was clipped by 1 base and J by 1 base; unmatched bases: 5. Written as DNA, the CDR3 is TGTGCCAGCAGCTTAGGGGGGACAGGGCAATCCTACGAGCAGTACTTC. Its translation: CASSLGGTGQSYEQYF.

The CDR3 spells CASSQSTGGYGYTF. CDR3 coding DNA: TGTGCCAGCAGCCAATCGACCGGCGGCTATGGCTACACCTTC. The chain carries TRBV16 and TRBJ1-2; no clear D. V was clipped by 0 bases and J by 4 bases, with 9 bases between them. The CDR3 has 14 residues. Germline V gene data show CDR1 as KGHSY and CDR2 as FQNENV.

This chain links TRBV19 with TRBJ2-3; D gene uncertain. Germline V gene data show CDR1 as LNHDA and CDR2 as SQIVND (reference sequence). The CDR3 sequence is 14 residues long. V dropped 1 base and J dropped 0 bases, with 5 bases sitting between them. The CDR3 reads CASSIGPSTDTQYF. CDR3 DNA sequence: TGTGCCAGTAGTATAGGGCCAAGCACAGATACGCAGTATTTT.

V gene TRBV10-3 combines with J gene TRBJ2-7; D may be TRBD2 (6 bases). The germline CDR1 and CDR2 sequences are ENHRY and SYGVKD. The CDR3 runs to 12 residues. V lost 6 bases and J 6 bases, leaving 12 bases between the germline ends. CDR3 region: CAIREGPGEQYF. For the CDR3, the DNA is TGTGCCATCAGGGAGGGGCCCGGCGAGCAGTACTTC.

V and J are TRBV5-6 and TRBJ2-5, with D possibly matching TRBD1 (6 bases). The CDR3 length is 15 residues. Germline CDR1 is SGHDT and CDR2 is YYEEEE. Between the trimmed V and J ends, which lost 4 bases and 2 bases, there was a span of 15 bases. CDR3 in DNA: TGTGCCAGCAGCCGACCCGATGACAGGCAAGAGACCCAGTACTTC. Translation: CASSRPDDRQETQYF.

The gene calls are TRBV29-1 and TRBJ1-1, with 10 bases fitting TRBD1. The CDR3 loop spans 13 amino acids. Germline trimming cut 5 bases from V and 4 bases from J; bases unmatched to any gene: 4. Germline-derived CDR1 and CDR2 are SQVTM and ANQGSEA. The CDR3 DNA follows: TGCAGCGTTCCCAGGACAGGGGGCACTGAAGCTTTCTTT. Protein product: CSVPRTGGTEAFF.

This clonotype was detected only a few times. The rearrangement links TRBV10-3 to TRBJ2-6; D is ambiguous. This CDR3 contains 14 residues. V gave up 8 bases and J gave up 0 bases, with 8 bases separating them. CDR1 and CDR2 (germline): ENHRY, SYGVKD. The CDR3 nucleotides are TGTGCCATCCGGGTCAGCTCTGGGGCCAACGTCCTGACTTTC. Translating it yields CAIRVSSGANVLTF.

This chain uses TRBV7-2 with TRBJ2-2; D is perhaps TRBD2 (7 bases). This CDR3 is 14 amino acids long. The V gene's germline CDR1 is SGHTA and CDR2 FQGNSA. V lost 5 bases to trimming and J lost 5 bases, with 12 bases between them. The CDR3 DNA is TGTGCCAGCAGCCCCGAGGGGGGGACCGGGGAGCTGTTTTTT. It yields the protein CASSPEGGTGELFF.

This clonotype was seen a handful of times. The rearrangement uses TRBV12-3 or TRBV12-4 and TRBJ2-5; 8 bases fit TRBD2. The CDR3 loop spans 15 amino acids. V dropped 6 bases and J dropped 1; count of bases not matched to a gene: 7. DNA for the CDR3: TGTGCCAGCAGGACTGGCGGGGGGTCCCAAGAGACCCAGTACTTC. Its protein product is CASRTGGGSQETQYF.